Listed below are T cell receptor beta chains from one sample, sequenced in a study of shared clonotypes between healthy human individuals. Sequencing was performed with immunoSEQ multiplex PCR; in TCRdb, only in-frame clones are kept and a portion is missing. The sample lists more than 1.2 million clones; 98% to 99% were seen once. The sequenced material came from naive CD4+ T cells sorted from blood. These receptors originate from a man aged 25-45 years in good health. The conserved cysteine and the conserved F or W are not part of the CDR3 here. Clone size is shown for a subset of rows, as once, few, many or a class of expanded clone.

j_call	clone_size	v_call	cdr3_length	cdr3_aa
TRBJ1-5	-	TRBV5-5	14	ASSLGQGLSNQPQH
TRBJ2-1	-	TRBV11-3	14	ASSTHRQGQTNEQF
TRBJ1-1	-	TRBV4-1	13	ASSQEVLAGTEAF
TRBJ2-7	-	TRBV7-9	12	ASSPLSGAYEQY
TRBJ1-1	-	TRBV28	14	ASSLRRWTGDTEAF
TRBJ2-7	-	TRBV5-5	11	ASSLSLFYEQY
TRBJ2-3	-	TRBV2	12	ASSTTGGWDTQY
TRBJ1-1	-	TRBV7-8	12	ASSLARQGSEAF
TRBJ2-5	-	TRBV5-4	9	ASSWQETQY
TRBJ2-7	once	TRBV13	12	ASRRAGTGYEQY
TRBJ2-2	-	TRBV9	13	ASSVEGGYTGELF
TRBJ2-7	once	TRBV18	12	ASSPQRRGQEAY
TRBJ1-5	-	TRBV7-2	13	ASSSTTGVIQPQH
TRBJ1-1	-	TRBV7-2	15	ASSLVGRGILNTEAF
TRBJ2-7	-	TRBV4-3	10	ASSQGGYEQY
TRBJ2-1	-	TRBV7-9	13	ASSPRETPYNEQF
TRBJ1-4	-	TRBV2	13	ASSEGTGGRGKLF
TRBJ1-5	once	TRBV5-1	13	ASSLGTGARQPQH